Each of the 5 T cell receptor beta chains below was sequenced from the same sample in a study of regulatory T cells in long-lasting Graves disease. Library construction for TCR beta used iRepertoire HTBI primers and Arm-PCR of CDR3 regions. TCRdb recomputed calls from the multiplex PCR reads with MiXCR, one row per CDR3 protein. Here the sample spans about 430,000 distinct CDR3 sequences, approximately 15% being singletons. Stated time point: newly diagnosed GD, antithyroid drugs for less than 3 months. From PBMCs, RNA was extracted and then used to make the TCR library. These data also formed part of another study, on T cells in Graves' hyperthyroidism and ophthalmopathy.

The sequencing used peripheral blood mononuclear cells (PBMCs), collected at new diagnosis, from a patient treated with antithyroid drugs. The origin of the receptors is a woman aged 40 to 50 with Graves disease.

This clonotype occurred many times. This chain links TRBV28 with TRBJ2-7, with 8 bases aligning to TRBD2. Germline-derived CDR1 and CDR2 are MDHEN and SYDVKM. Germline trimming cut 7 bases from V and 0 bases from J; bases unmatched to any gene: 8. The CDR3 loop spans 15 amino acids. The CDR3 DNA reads TGTGCCAGCACCGTCAGCGGGGGAAACTCCTACGAGCAGTACTTC. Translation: CASTVSGGNSYEQYF.

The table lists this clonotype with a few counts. CDR3 loop: CASSSGQGSTEAFF. The CDR3 bases are TGCGCCAGCAGCTCAGGACAGGGGAGCACTGAAGCTTTCTTT. This chain joins TRBV5-1 and TRBJ1-1; 9 positions match TRBD1. The CDR3 is 14 residues long. Losses at the gene ends were 3 bases for V and 4 bases for J; bases not matched to a gene: 4. CDR1 and CDR2 from the germline V gene are SGHRS and YFSETQ.

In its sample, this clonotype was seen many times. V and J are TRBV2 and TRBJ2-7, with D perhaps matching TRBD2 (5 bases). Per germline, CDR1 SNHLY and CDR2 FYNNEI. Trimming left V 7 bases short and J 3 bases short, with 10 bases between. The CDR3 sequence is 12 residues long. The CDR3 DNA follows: TGTGCCAGCAAGGGAGATTTCTACGAGCAGTACTTC. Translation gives CASKGDFYEQYF.

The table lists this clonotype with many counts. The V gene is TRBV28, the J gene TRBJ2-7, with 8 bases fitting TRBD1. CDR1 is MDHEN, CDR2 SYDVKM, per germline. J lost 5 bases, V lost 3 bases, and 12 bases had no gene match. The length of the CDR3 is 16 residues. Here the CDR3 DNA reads TGTGCCAGCAGTTTGGCAGGGGGCAACCGTGGTCACGAGCAGTACTTC. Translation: CASSLAGGNRGHEQYF.

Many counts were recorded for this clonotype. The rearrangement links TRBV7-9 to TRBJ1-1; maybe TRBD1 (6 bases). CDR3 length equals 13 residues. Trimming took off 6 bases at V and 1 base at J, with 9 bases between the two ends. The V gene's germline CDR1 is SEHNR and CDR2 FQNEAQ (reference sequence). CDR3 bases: TGTGCCAGCAGGGAGACAGGGAACACTGAAGCTTTCTTT. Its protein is CASRETGNTEAFF.